This T cell receptor beta chain was profiled in a study of neurological immune-mediated disorders. Study-level results: Among 34 multiple sclerosis patients, phylogenetic grouping put the repertoires of 18 into a single related-CDR3 cluster, a possible signature. The multiple sclerosis repertoire cluster was not associated with any clinical or MRI feature, with the authors stating that larger cohorts are needed.

This clonotype was recorded at least ten times. Its specificity is unknown. CDR3 size: 16 residues. V shed 5 bases, J shed 6 bases, and the junction held 15 bases outside the gene matches. CDR1 is DFQATT, CDR2 SNEGSKA, per germline (reference sequence). PBMCs numbering 2 million and stored at -80 C yielded the unsorted libraries. The authors produced cDNA by 5'RACE using 10-nucleotide random UMIs. TCRdb re-called the 5' RACE reads through MiXCR, storing one row per CDR3 protein. This sample carries under 80,000 distinct CDR3 sequences, about 4.2% of them seen once, and the ten largest clones take about 1.5%.

The chain has TRBV20-1 and TRBJ2-1; 8 bases match TRBD2. The sequence came from a young man with multiple sclerosis. Sequencing was performed on PBMCs. The DNA of the CDR3 is TGCAGTGCTGAACCTTTGCGTAGCGGGGACGTCAATGAGCAGTTCTTC. Translating gives CSAEPLRSGDVNEQFF.